This T cell receptor (beta chain) came from a study of cytomegalovirus exposure and HLA in healthy donors. Study-wide results and caveats: What a later analysis reportedly showed was that an Asian-associated ancestry cluster had fewer N-insertions than the approximately 700-donor mean.

With 1 base clipped from V and 4 bases from J, the junction kept 5 bases outside the gene matches. Germline CDR1 is MGHRA and CDR2 is YSYEKL. The CDR3 sequence is 15 residues long. A remark on this clone: Its antigen is not identified.

PCR primers comprised 60 Vbeta and 13 Jbeta primers. Repertoires were generated with immunoSEQ multiplex PCR, while TCRdb's copy carries only in-frame clones and drops some. The sample has over 30,000 clones, roughly 85% seen once; the top ten hold approximately 10%. What was sequenced was PBMCs. The receptor was derived from a woman aged 40 to 49 in good health and CMV-seropositive. V usage is TRBV4-1 and J usage is TRBJ1-2, with TRBD1 matching 8 bases. CDR3 sequence (DNA): TGCGCCAGCAGCCAAGGTTTGGGACAGGTCTATGGCTACACCTTC. Its translation is CASSQGLGQVYGYTF.